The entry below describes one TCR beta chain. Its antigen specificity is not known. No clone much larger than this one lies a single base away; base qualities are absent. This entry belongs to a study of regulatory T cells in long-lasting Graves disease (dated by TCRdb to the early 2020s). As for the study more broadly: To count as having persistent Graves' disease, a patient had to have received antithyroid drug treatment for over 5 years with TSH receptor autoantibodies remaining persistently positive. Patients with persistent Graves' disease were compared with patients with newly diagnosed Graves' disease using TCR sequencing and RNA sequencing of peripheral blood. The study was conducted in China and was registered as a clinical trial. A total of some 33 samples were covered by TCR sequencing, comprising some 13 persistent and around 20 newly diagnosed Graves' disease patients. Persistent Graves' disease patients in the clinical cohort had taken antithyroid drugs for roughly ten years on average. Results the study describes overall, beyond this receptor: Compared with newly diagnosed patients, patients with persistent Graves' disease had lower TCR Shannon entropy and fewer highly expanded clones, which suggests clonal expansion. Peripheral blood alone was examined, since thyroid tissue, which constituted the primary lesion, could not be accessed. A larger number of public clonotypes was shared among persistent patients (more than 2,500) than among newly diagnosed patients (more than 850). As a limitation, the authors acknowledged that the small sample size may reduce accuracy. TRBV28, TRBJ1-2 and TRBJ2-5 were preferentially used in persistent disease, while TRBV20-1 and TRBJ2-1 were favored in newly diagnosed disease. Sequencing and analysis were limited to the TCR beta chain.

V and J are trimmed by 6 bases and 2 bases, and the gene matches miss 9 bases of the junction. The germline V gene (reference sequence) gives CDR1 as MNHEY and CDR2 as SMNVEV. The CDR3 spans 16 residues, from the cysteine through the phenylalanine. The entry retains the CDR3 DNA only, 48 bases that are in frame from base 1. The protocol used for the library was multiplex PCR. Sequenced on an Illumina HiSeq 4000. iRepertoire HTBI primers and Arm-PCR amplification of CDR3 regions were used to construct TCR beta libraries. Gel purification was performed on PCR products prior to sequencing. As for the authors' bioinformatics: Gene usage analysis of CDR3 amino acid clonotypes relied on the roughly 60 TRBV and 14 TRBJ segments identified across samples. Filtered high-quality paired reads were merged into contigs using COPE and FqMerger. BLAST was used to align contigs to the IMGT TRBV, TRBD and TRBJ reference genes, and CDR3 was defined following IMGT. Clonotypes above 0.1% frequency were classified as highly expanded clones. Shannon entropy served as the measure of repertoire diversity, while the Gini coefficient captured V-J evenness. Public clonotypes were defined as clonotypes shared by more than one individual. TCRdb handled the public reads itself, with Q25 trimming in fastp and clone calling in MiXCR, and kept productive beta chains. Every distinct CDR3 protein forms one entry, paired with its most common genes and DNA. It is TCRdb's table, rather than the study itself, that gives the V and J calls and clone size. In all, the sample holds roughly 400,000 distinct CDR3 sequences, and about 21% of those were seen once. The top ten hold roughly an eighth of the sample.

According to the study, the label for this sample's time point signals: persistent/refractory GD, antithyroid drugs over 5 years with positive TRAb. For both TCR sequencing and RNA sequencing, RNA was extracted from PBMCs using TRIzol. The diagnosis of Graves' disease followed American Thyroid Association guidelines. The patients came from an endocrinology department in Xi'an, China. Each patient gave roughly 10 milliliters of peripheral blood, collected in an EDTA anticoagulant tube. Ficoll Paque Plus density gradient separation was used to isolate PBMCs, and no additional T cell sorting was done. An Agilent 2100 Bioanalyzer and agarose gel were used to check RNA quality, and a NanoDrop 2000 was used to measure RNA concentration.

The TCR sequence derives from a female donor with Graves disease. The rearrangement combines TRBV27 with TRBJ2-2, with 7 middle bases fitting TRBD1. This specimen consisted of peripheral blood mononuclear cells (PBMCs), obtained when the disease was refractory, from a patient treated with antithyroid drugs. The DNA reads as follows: TGTGCCAGCAGAACTCAGAGGGGGCCTAACACCGGGGAGCTGTTTTTT. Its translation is CASRTQRGPNTGELFF.